One and the same sample provided the 24 T cell receptor beta chains below, sequenced in a study of control samples from healthy donors and cancer patients. Clones were read by immunoSEQ multiplex PCR, and TCRdb kept only the in-frame ones, dropping some. The repertoire holds more than 100,000 clones, with 89% as singletons. Sequencing was carried out using PBMCs. These TCRs come from a man aged 45-65 years with head and neck cancer.

CDR3 sequence (DNA): TGTGCCAGCAGCGTAGGACTAGACTTGGGAGAGCAGTACTTC. Translating gives CASSVGLDLGEQYF. The chain links TRBV9 to TRBJ2-7; D is possibly TRBD2 (6 bases). Germline loops: CDR1 SGDLS, CDR2 YYNGEE. The CDR3 spans 14 residues. The V gene lost 0 bases and the J gene lost 7 bases, with 14 bases spanning the gap.

The rearrangement links TRBV12-3 or TRBV12-4 to TRBJ1-2; D unresolved. V was cut by 2 bases and J by 6 bases, with 10 bases left in between. CDR3 length equals 13 residues. CDR3 coding DNA: TGTGCCAGCAGTTTACGTTACGTAAATGGCTACACCTTC. It codes for CASSLRYVNGYTF.

The J gene is TRBJ1-1, the V gene TRBV10-1; D unclear. The CDR3 spans 14 residues. Germline CDR1 is WNHNN and CDR2 is SYGVQD (reference sequence). The V and J ends lost 3 bases and 6 bases respectively, with 14 bases between them. The CDR3 spells CASSEDPSGAEAFF. DNA of the CDR3: TGCGCCAGCAGTGAAGACCCTTCGGGCGCTGAAGCTTTCTTT.

This rearrangement joins TRBV6-1 to TRBJ2-1, with 8 positions matching TRBD2. The CDR3 sequence is 16 residues long. Looked up from germline, CDR1 is MNHNS and CDR2 is SASEGT. The J segment lost 3 bases and the V segment lost 3 bases, leaving 7 bases of the junction unmatched. The CDR3 DNA sequence: TGTGCCAGCAGTGAGGGCGGGGGGACTTACTACAATGAGCAGTTCTTC. It encodes CASSEGGGTYYNEQFF.

J is TRBJ2-1 and V is TRBV24-1; 9 nucleotides agree with TRBD2. V shed 6 bases, J shed 6 bases, and the junction held 11 bases outside the gene matches. The CDR3 is made up of 16 amino acids. Germline CDR1 reads KGHDR; CDR2 reads SFDVKD. CDR3 residues: CATSKGRGGLGNEQFF. Here the CDR3 DNA reads TGTGCCACCAGTAAGGGGCGGGGGGGCCTCGGCAATGAGCAGTTCTTC.

About this clone itself: Germline is not matched at one junction end, which may reflect a read error. J is TRBJ1-5 and V is TRBV28, with unresolved D. This CDR3 is 15 amino acids long. Germline V gene data show CDR1 as MDHEN and CDR2 as SYDVKM. CDR3 sequence reads: CVSIPGPNINQPQHF. DNA of the CDR3: TGTGTCAGCATCCCGGGTCCAAATATCAATCAGCCCCAGCATTTT.

J is TRBJ1-3 and V is TRBV5-5; 7 bases fit TRBD1. Germline V gene lookup returns CDR1 SGHKS and CDR2 YYEKEE (reference sequence). CDR3 size: 16 residues. With 2 bases clipped from V and 0 bases from J, the junction kept 5 bases outside the gene matches. Here the CDR3 reads CASSLETGVSGNTIYF. The CDR3 region has the DNA TGTGCCAGCAGCTTAGAAACAGGGGTCTCTGGAAACACCATATATTTT.

The chain carries TRBV5-1 and TRBJ1-1, with D possibly being TRBD1 (6 bases). The CDR3 is 14 residues long. CDR1 SGHRS and CDR2 YFSETQ come from the germline V gene. V dropped 2 bases and J dropped 4 bases, with 12 bases sitting between them. CDR3 DNA sequence: TGCGCCAGCAGCTTTGCGACAGGTTCCACTGAAGCTTTCTTT. It translates to CASSFATGSTEAFF.

The chain uses TRBV11-3 and TRBJ2-2; D ambiguous. CDR1 SGHNT and CDR2 YENEEA come from the germline V gene. V lost 3 bases to trimming and J lost 1 base, with 9 bases between them. The CDR3 is 15 amino acids. This CDR3 reads CASSFGAGNTGELFF. CDR3 sequence (DNA): TGTGCCAGCAGCTTCGGTGCAGGGAACACCGGGGAGCTGTTTTTT.

This chain uses TRBV2 with TRBJ2-2; maybe TRBD1 (5 bases). The germline V gene has CDR1 SNHLY and CDR2 FYNNEI. Deletions cut 7 bases from V and 1 base from J, with 10 bases between. This CDR3 contains 14 residues. Written as DNA, the CDR3 is TGTGCCAGCATTCTTCAGGGGAACACCGGGGAGCTGTTTTTT. Translated: CASILQGNTGELFF.

This sequence joins TRBV7-9 and TRBJ2-3; 10 bases are a match to TRBD1. There are 14 residues in the CDR3. With 1 base clipped from V and 6 bases from J, the junction kept 1 base outside the gene matches. Germline assignment: CDR1 SEHNR and CDR2 FQNEAQ (reference sequence). DNA for the CDR3: TGTGCCAGCAGCTTAGGGACAGGGGGTGATACGCAGTATTTT. This sequence encodes CASSLGTGGDTQYF.

This clone appeared once. The chain couples TRBV4-1 to TRBJ2-7, with TRBD1 matching 7 bases. Germline V gives CDR1 MGHRA, CDR2 YSYEKL. V lost 0 bases and J lost 6; bases outside the gene matches: 8. The CDR3 has 15 residues. The CDR3 nucleotides read TGCGCCAGCAGCCAAGACGGCAGGGGGTTTATCGAGCAGTACTTC. Its protein is CASSQDGRGFIEQYF.

This rearrangement joins TRBV27 to TRBJ2-7, with D unclear. The V and J ends lost 6 bases and 5 bases respectively, with 23 bases between them. The germline gives CDR1 MNHEY, CDR2 SMNVEV (reference sequence). The CDR3 is 16 amino acids. The CDR3 nucleotides are TGTGCCAGCAGCCCTTTGCTCTCGGGCCGATACCACGAGCAGTACTTC. Translated, it gives CASSPLLSGRYHEQYF.

The gene calls are TRBV3-1 (or the pseudogene TRBV3-2) and TRBJ2-1, with 7 nucleotides matching TRBD2. CDR1 is LGHDT, CDR2 YNNKEL, per germline (reference sequence). V gave up 1 base and J gave up 12 bases; unmatched junction bases: 9. This CDR3 comprises 14 residues. CDR3 amino acids: CASSQALPASGQFF. CDR3 DNA sequence: TGTGCCAGCAGCCAAGCCCTACCTGCTAGCGGGCAGTTCTTC.

The rearrangement uses TRBV7-5 and TRBJ1-4; the DNA was not used to check the table's D call, TRBD1. TRBV7-5 is termed a pseudogene. The CDR3 spans 18 residues. The CDR3 here is CARSFSSGQGAPNEKLFF. CDR3 in DNA: TGTGCCAGAAGCTTTTCCAGTGGACAGGGGGCCCCTAATGAAAAACTGTTTTTT.

In nucleotides, the CDR3 is TGTGCCAGCAGTTTCGGGGCCTCCACCGGGGAGCTGTTTTTT. Protein sequence: CASSFGASTGELFF. The V call is TRBV27, the J call TRBJ2-2; D could derive from TRBD1 or TRBD2 (5 bases each). Germline values: CDR1 MNHEY, CDR2 SMNVEV (reference sequence). Trimming shortened V by 3 bases and J by 4 bases, and 9 bases separated the two germline ends. There are 14 residues in the CDR3.

V usage is TRBV7-2 and J usage is TRBJ2-7; D is ambiguous. Trimming removed 5 bases at V and 2 bases at J, with 16 bases between. Germline assignment: CDR1 SGHTA and CDR2 FQGNSA. The CDR3 has 15 amino acids. CDR3 loop: CASSPPGGPTYEQYF. As DNA, the CDR3 is TGTGCCAGCAGCCCCCCTGGCGGACCAACCTACGAGCAGTACTTC.

This clone was picked up one time. This chain connects TRBV18 to TRBJ2-3; 9 nucleotides match TRBD2. Losses at the gene ends were 2 bases for V and 5 bases for J; bases not matched to a gene: 8. This CDR3 is 16 amino acids long. Germline V CDR1 and CDR2: KGHSH, LQKENI. CDR3 in amino acids: CASSPFGGRAVDTQYF. The CDR3 DNA is TGTGCCAGCTCACCATTCGGCGGGAGGGCGGTAGATACGCAGTATTTT.

This clone was seen a handful of times. The genes are TRBV23-1 and TRBJ2-5; D is perhaps TRBD2 (6 bases). TRBV23-1 is assigned to the ORF class and has an uncertain function. Trimming stripped 4 bases from V and 5 bases from J, with 23 bases between. This CDR3 has 17 amino acids. CDR3 residues: CASSPPAKEGQVETQYF. DNA for the CDR3: TGCGCCAGCAGTCCACCAGCAAAGGAGGGTCAGGTGGAGACCCAGTACTTC.

CDR3 DNA: TGTGCCAGCTCACCTTGGGACAGGGGTACCTACGAGCAGTACTTC. This encodes CASSPWDRGTYEQYF. This chain links TRBV18 with TRBJ2-7; TRBD1 aligns across 10 bases. CDR3 length: 15 residues. Unmatched junction bases numbered 4, after V lost 3 bases and J lost 2 bases. Germline V gives CDR1 KGHSH, CDR2 LQKENI.

Only one count was recorded for this clone. This chain connects TRBV5-5 to TRBJ2-6, with a possible D match to TRBD2 (6 bases). Germline-derived CDR1 and CDR2 are SGHKS and YYEKEE (reference sequence). Trimming took 0 bases from V and 0 from J, leaving 10 bases between them. The CDR3 is 17 amino acids. CDR3 sequence reads: CASSLAGRFSGANVLTF. In nucleotides, the CDR3 is TGTGCCAGCAGCTTGGCGGGGAGGTTCTCTGGGGCCAACGTCCTGACTTTC.

The chain recombines TRBV5-1 with TRBJ2-2, with 7 bases aligning to TRBD2. The CDR3 spans 15 residues. Per the germline V gene, CDR1 is SGHRS and CDR2 is YFSETQ. J gave up 5 bases and V 4 bases, and 8 bases lay outside the gene matches. CDR3 residues: CASSGRDSRTGELFF. The DNA for the CDR3 is TGCGCCAGCAGCGGGAGGGACTCCCGGACCGGGGAGCTGTTTTTT.

The V and J genes are TRBV5-1 and TRBJ2-1, with D tentatively TRBD2 (6 bases). Trimming removed 0 bases from V and 8 bases from J, with 15 bases in between. CDR1 is SGHRS and CDR2 is YFSETQ in the germline V gene. This CDR3 is built from 15 residues. CDR3 sequence (DNA): TGCGCCAGCAGCTTGGCCCCCCAGGGAGGTGATGAGCAGTTCTTC. Translated: CASSLAPQGGDEQFF.

This chain connects TRBV5-1 to TRBJ1-1; the match to TRBD1 covers 8 bases. V lost 0 bases and J lost 0; bases outside the gene matches: 7. CDR1 is SGHRS, CDR2 YFSETQ, per germline. The CDR3 length is 17 residues. CDR3 loop: CASSLVTTGDMNTEAFF. The CDR3 nucleotides are TGCGCCAGCAGCTTGGTGACGACAGGGGACATGAACACTGAAGCTTTCTTT.